Included here is one T cell receptor (beta chain) sequence, with context. The data were obtained in a study of blood T cell repertoires in COVID-19. Study details: PBMCs, B-cell-depleted T cells, or T cells were the source of the cDNA or gDNA that made up the material.

Per the authors' pipeline: From reference gene primer amplification, estimates of nucleated cell counts were derived. Assay: immunoSEQ multiplex PCR; the TCRdb copy retains only in-frame clones and omits some. V, J and clone size are those of that table, while D and trimming were read from the DNA. Of about 280,000 clones in the sample, roughly 88% are singletons; the top ten hold approximately 8.5%. This CDR3 is built from 13 residues. V lost 3 bases and J 6 bases, leaving 11 bases between the germline ends. Germline assignment: CDR1 LGHNT and CDR2 FRNRAP. The sequence derives from a man between 18 and 29 years old with active or convalescent COVID-19. The specimen was peripheral blood. The rearrangement links TRBV12-5 to TRBJ1-1; D call uncertain. The CDR3 is CASGLATGPEAFF. The CDR3 coding sequence is TGTGCTAGTGGTTTAGCCACTGGGCCTGAAGCTTTCTTT.